The source of this T cell receptor beta chain is a study of blood T cell repertoires in COVID-19. The V and J ends lost 0 bases and 4 bases respectively, with 8 bases between them. Germline V gene lookup returns CDR1 SGHDT and CDR2 YYEEEE. This CDR3 is built from 14 residues. The authors' processing: Using reference gene primer amplification, nucleated cell counts were estimated. This table comes from immunoSEQ multiplex PCR, and its TCRdb copy is limited to in-frame clones, with some not included. D and trimming come from the DNA, and the V and J calls and clone size come from that table. The top ten hold 7.5% to 10% of the sample, which has about 45,000 clones, roughly 90% seen once.

Sequenced: peripheral blood. The TCR originated in a human donor in a cohort sampled during active COVID-19. The chain recombines TRBV5-6 with TRBJ1-5, with D possibly matching TRBD1 (6 bases). In DNA, the CDR3 is TGTGCCAGCAGCTTGGGTACAGGGAATCAGCCCCAGCATTTT. It encodes CASSLGTGNQPQHF.